Listed here are 11 T cell receptor beta chains from one sample, sequenced in a study of T cell responses to AZD1222 COVID-19 vaccine. The assay was immunoSEQ multiplex PCR, and TCRdb's table has in-frame clones only and misses some. The data hold approximately 130,000 clones, with approximately 85% observed a single time. Sequencing used peripheral blood, obtained 28 days after the second dose of the MenACWY control vaccine. The receptor source for this set is an adult who received the MenACWY meningococcal vaccine as a control.

The chain joins TRBV6-6 to TRBJ2-5, with 10 bases fitting TRBD1. Germline CDR1 reads MNHNY; CDR2 reads SVGAGI (reference sequence). The V segment lost 6 bases and the J segment 6 bases; nucleotides outside the gene matches: 7. This CDR3 contains 14 residues. This CDR3 reads CASRRQGAGKTQYF. The DNA of the CDR3 is TGTGCCAGCAGACGACAGGGGGCGGGGAAGACCCAGTACTTC.

The CDR3, as DNA: TGTGCCAGCAGCGCGGCCGCAGGGGGGCGTAAGGGCTACACCTTC. This sequence encodes CASSAAAGGRKGYTF. The chain joins TRBV9 to TRBJ1-2, with 7 bases fitting TRBD1. Trimming removed 3 bases from V and 8 bases from J; junction bases left unmatched: 13. Germline loops: CDR1 SGDLS, CDR2 YYNGEE. CDR3 length equals 15 residues.

V gene TRBV29-1 combines with J gene TRBJ2-5, with D maybe TRBD2 (5 bases). This CDR3 spans 13 amino acids. Germline values: CDR1 SQVTM, CDR2 ANQGSEA. The V end lost 1 base, the J end lost 5 bases, and 11 bases lay between the germline ends. The CDR3 sequence is CSVEASPGETQYF. The DNA of the CDR3 is TGCAGCGTTGAAGCCAGCCCGGGGGAGACCCAGTACTTC.

V gene TRBV5-1 combines with J gene TRBJ2-5; the D is unclear. The germline CDR1 and CDR2 sequences are SGHRS and YFSETQ. Trimming took off 4 bases at V and 2 bases at J, with 12 bases between the two ends. The CDR3 consists of 14 residues. CDR3 sequence reads: CASSQGPSQETQYF. As DNA, the CDR3 is TGCGCCAGCAGCCAAGGCCCAAGTCAAGAGACCCAGTACTTC.

In its sample, this clone was seen a few times. This sequence joins TRBV5-1 and TRBJ1-3; D not resolved. CDR3 length equals 16 residues. Germline values: CDR1 SGHRS, CDR2 YFSETQ. V shed 0 bases and J shed 4 bases, with 14 bases lying between them. The chain's CDR3 is CASSLGSRTEGNTIYF. CDR3 bases: TGCGCCAGCAGCTTGGGCAGCCGAACAGAGGGAAACACCATATATTTT.

The chain joins TRBV6-5 to TRBJ2-3; 9 bases fit TRBD1. The V gene end was trimmed by 10 bases and the J gene end by 1 base; junction bases not matched to a gene: 6. The CDR3 length is 14 residues. Germline lookup yields CDR1 MNHEY and CDR2 SVGAGI. In nucleotides, the CDR3 is TGTGCCACGACTGGGGACAGGGGCACAGATACGCAGTATTTT. Translated: CATTGDRGTDTQYF.

The V and J genes are TRBV7-2 and TRBJ2-3; D is undetermined. In germline, CDR1 is SGHTA, CDR2 FQGNSA. V dropped 2 bases and J dropped 2 bases, with 8 bases sitting between them. The CDR3 loop spans 14 amino acids. The CDR3 loop is CASSLLAPTDTQYF. The CDR3 DNA sequence: TGTGCCAGCAGCTTATTAGCCCCCACAGATACGCAGTATTTT.

The chain uses TRBV5-1 and TRBJ2-1; 8 bases agree with TRBD1. CDR1 and CDR2 (germline): SGHRS, YFSETQ. J lost 3 bases, V lost 1 base, and 3 bases had no gene match. This CDR3 has 15 residues. The chain's CDR3 is CASSLRQGNYNEQFF. CDR3 sequence (DNA): TGCGCCAGCAGCTTGCGACAGGGGAACTACAATGAGCAGTTCTTC.

The V call is TRBV15, the J call TRBJ1-1; D gene ambiguous. Looked up from germline, CDR1 is LNHNV and CDR2 is YYDKDF (reference sequence). The length of the CDR3 is 15 residues. V was cut by 3 bases and J by 8 bases, with 19 bases left in between. CDR3 coding DNA: TGTGCCACCAGCAGGGATGGCCGCCCGGAACAGGAAGCTTTCTTT. It specifies CATSRDGRPEQEAFF.

The chain carries TRBV7-9 and TRBJ2-1; TRBD2 aligns across 11 bases. The CDR3 length is 16 residues. Germline values: CDR1 SEHNR, CDR2 FQNEAQ (reference sequence). The ends lost 1 base at V and 3 bases at J; junction bases unmatched: 2. DNA for the CDR3: TGTGCCAGCAGCTTAGGACTAGCGGGAAACTACAATGAGCAGTTCTTC. Protein product: CASSLGLAGNYNEQFF.

The genes are TRBV7-8 and TRBJ2-1; 8 bases fit TRBD2. CDR1 and CDR2 from the germline V gene are SGHVS and FQNEAQ. This CDR3 is built from 16 residues. The V gene end was trimmed by 3 bases and the J gene end by 0 bases; junction bases not matched to a gene: 4. CDR3 nucleotides: TGTGCCAGCAGCTTTTTTAGCGGGATCTCCTACAATGAGCAGTTCTTC. It specifies CASSFFSGISYNEQFF.